This TCR beta chain was sequenced for a study of cytomegalovirus exposure and HLA in healthy donors (dated by TCRdb to the late 2010s). In the study overall: The 500 to 800 repertoires of the first cohort and the 110 or so validation repertoires were produced on the same platform, according to a later analysis. The study aimed to test whether cataloging public T cell receptors could reveal signatures of past pathogen exposure. In addition to the first cohort of roughly 670 subjects, a separate validation cohort of 120 different subjects was used. High-throughput TCR immunosequencing, statistical association of individual TCRs with disease status, and machine learning were combined to predict cytomegalovirus infection status. Broader findings and caveats from the paper: Subsequent analysis determined that TCRs grouped into clusters in the first cohort also showed a tendency toward co-occurrence across the roughly 120 validation repertoires, and about 94% of cluster scores exceeded 0. Cytomegalovirus status was reported to be diagnosed by the classifier with high specificity and sensitivity in both the original and validation cohorts. According to the authors, the approach could potentially be generalized to other disease states and immunological phenotypes. While some public TCRs were present in many individuals, most TCR sequences turned up only very rarely across donors. In vitro tests confirmed that a few of the cytomegalovirus-associated TCR beta chains recognize cytomegalovirus antigens. A later analysis lacked HLA typing for the validation cohort, so it scored co-occurrence in that cohort across all 120 or so repertoires. The study listed over 150 TCR beta chains as associated with cytomegalovirus.

Preparation of the library involved the immunoSEQ multiplex PCR assay. In the authors' own workflow: A statistical classification framework was built to diagnose cytomegalovirus status from the catalog of TCR beta chain sequences. TCRdb mirrors the immuneACCESS table, restricted to in-frame sequences. Some clones are absent from its copies; in checked studies, under half trace to an unresolved V gene, and the reason for the others is unknown. Clone size and the V and J calls come from that table; the DNA yielded D and trimming. The sample has more than 50,000 clones on record, roughly 90% of them singletons. The leading ten clones occupy over 2% of the sample. Separate from the roughly 660-subject first cohort, the validation cohort of about 120 subjects was the group to which the donors belonged. Trimming at the junction amounts to 3 bases on V and 5 bases on J, and the germline ends lie 17 bases apart. The CDR3 contains 15 residues, cysteine and phenylalanine counted. CDR3 DNA only is kept here, 45 bases in frame from base 1. Reading the germline V gene (reference sequence) gives CDR1 GTSNPN and CDR2 SVGIG.

As to this clone: Its cognate antigen has yet to be identified. Per-nucleotide qualities are absent, and no much larger clonotype sits a single base away.

The chain joins TRBV30 to TRBJ2-1; TRBD1 is a possible D gene, resting on 6 matching bases. This receptor was obtained from a woman in her thirties in good health and CMV-seronegative. Sequencing was done on a sample of PBMCs. The DNA is TGTGCCTGGAGACCTGATTACAGGGCTAACAATGAGCAGTTCTTC. Protein translation: CAWRPDYRANNEQFF.